This TCR beta chain appears in the sequencing data of a study of CXCR3-negative and CXCR3-positive naive CD8 T cells. General study points: Hydrophobicity was higher for TRB CDR3s found in CXCR3-positive naive cells than in CXCR3-negative naive cells.

CDR3 size: 15 residues. From germline, CDR1 is MRHNA and CDR2 SNTAGT. Researchers prepared the TRB cDNA libraries using 5' RACE with UMI labels. TCRdb reanalyzed the 5' RACE reads and collapses them to one entry per CDR3 protein, without DNA. The sample totals tens of thousands of distinct CDR3 sequences. Turning to this clonotype: What it binds is unknown.

The genes are TRBV6-4 and TRBJ2-3; the TCRdb call, TRBD1, lacks DNA for checking. The receptor was derived from a human donor in good health. Some clones in this sample may be carry-over from other donors' samples. Source material: naive CXCR3- CD8+ T cells from blood. Subset given: CD45RO-CCR7+CD27+CD95- naive CD8+ T cells lacking CXCR3 (TNR3-). The CDR3 here is CASSDDSGATDTQYF.